This TCR beta chain appears in the sequencing data of a study of PD-1 blockade in classical Hodgkin lymphoma. There was relapse after autologous stem cell transplantation in every patient, and there was variation in brentuximab vedotin exposure. Classifying best responses yielded complete response, partial response or progressive disease. This clone was seen only once. Its antigen is as yet unknown. Study-wide results and limits: Healthy donors reportedly exceeded newly diagnosed patients in baseline TCR diversity. Repertoires differed for reasons still undefined, possibly disease activity or prior therapy. Similar baseline diversity was found in complete responders and newly diagnosed patients.

CDR3 length equals 18 residues. The V segment lost 0 bases and the J segment 4 bases; nucleotides outside the gene matches: 13. CDR1 and CDR2 from the germline V gene are SGHRS and YFSETQ. Data came from immunoSEQ multiplex PCR; TCRdb stores just in-frame clones and leaves some out. There are fewer than 75,000 clones in the sample; 70% to 90% occur only once, and approximately 5.4% lies in the top ten. The source of this sequence is a human donor with classical Hodgkin lymphoma. This chain uses TRBV5-1 with TRBJ1-5; 7 nucleotides agree with TRBD1. The sample in question was peripheral blood mononuclear cells (PBMCs), obtained before the second cycle of nivolumab. The CDR3 DNA reads TGCGCCAGCAGCTTGGAGAATGGGACAGTAAACAAAAATCAGCCCCAGCATTTT. It translates to CASSLENGTVNKNQPQHF.